This T cell receptor (beta chain) was captured in a study of blood T cells in healthy people across ages. Study-wide findings and caveats: Diversity was higher, and naive CD4+ cells more numerous, in long-lived donors than in aged donors. The study lacked donor CMV status, which possibly confounded expanded clonotype changes. TCR beta diversity, measured per million T cells, fell in a roughly linear way with age.

About this clonotype itself: Its antigen is unknown.

CDR1 is SGDLS and CDR2 is YYNGEE in the germline V gene. The CDR3 consists of 16 residues. Trimming took 2 bases from V and 2 from J; bases not matched to a gene: 5. Combining a sample-barcoded 5' primer with a J-beta primer mix, a second PCR ran for roughly 6 to 11 cycles. TCRdb fed the 5' RACE reads into MiXCR, producing one record per CDR3 protein. This sample carries 1.5 million to 2 million distinct CDR3 sequences, around 40% of them seen once, and the ten largest clones take 23%. This sequence originates from a human donor in good health. The sequencing sample was made of blood. This chain uses TRBV9 with TRBJ2-3, with 10 positions matching TRBD1. Here the CDR3 DNA reads TGTGCCAGCAGCGTCGAGGGACAGGGGAACACAGATACGCAGTATTTT. Protein: CASSVEGQGNTDTQYF.